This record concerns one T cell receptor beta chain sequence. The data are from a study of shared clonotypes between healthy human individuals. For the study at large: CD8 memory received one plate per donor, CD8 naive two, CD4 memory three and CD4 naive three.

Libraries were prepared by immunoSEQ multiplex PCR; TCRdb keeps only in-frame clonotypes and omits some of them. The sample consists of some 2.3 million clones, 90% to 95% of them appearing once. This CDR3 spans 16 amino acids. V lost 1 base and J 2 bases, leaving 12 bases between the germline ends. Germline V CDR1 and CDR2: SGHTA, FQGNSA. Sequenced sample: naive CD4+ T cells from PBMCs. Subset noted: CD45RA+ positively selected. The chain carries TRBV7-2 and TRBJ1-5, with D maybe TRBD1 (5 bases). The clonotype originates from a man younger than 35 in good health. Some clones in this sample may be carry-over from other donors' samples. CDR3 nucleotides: TGTGCCAGCAGCTTAGTTGGGTGGGACCGCAATCAGCCCCAGCATTTT. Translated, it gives CASSLVGWDRNQPQHF.